These T cell receptor beta chains were read from a single sample in a study of a mutant IDH1 vaccine in newly diagnosed glioma. Assay: immunoSEQ multiplex PCR; the TCRdb copy retains only in-frame clones and omits some. The table records approximately 61,000 clones, about four fifths of them present only once. Their cognate antigens are unknown. The sequences come from PBMCs, collected from a glioma patient whose treatment included an IDH1 peptide vaccine. These receptors were collected from a man aged 50 to 59 with glioma. Both conserved end residues are part of each CDR3. A D gene is named only where the DNA matches it firmly. Clone size, where shown, is once, few, many, or a class for clones that have expanded.

few | TRBJ2-1 | . | TRBV5-1 | CASSLGRKTWDLSSYNEQFF | TGCGCCAGCAGCTTGGGTAGGAAGACTTGGGATTTAAGCTCCTACAATGAGCAGTTCTTC
once | TRBJ2-7 | . | TRBV2 | CASSTGHNYEQYF | TGTGCCAGCAGTACGGGACATAACTACGAGCAGTACTTC
. | TRBJ2-1 | TRBD1 | TRBV5-1 | CASSAGQGGDEQFF | TGCGCCAGCAGCGCAGGACAGGGGGGAGATGAGCAGTTCTTC
few | TRBJ1-5 | TRBD1 | TRBV19 | CASLGQGGQPQHF | TGTGCCAGTCTCGGACAGGGGGGGCAGCCCCAGCATTTT
. | TRBJ2-7 | . | TRBV15 | CATSRDRSSGWGEQYF | TGTGCCACCAGCAGAGATCGAAGTTCGGGTTGGGGCGAGCAGTACTTC
. | TRBJ2-5 | . | TRBV14 | CASSQAGVGTQYF | TGTGCCAGCAGCCAGGCCGGCGTGGGGACCCAGTACTTC
. | TRBJ2-1 | . | TRBV10-3 | CATHYSDVYNEQFF | TGTGCCACGCACTATAGCGATGTCTACAATGAGCAGTTCTTC
. | TRBJ2-1 | . | TRBV6-1 | CASSERFGSTSYNEQFF | TGTGCCAGCAGTGAACGGTTCGGCAGCACCTCCTACAATGAGCAGTTCTTC
few | TRBJ1-6 | . | TRBV4-1 | CASSTYRENSPLHF | TGCGCCAGCAGCACCTACAGGGAGAATTCACCCCTCCACTTT
. | TRBJ2-7 | . | TRBV7-9 | CASSPPDSGREQYF | TGTGCCAGCAGCCCCCCGGACAGCGGACGCGAGCAGTACTTC
. | TRBJ2-7 | . | TRBV9 | CASSATDGVVFYEQYF | TGTGCCAGCAGCGCAACGGATGGGGTAGTCTTCTACGAGCAGTACTTC
. | TRBJ2-1 | TRBD2 | TRBV6-5 | CASTASGNYNEQFF | TGTGCCAGCACAGCTAGCGGCAACTACAATGAGCAGTTCTTC
. | TRBJ1-2 | TRBD1 | TRBV6-5 | CASQGAYYGYTF | TGTGCCAGCCAGGGGGCGTACTATGGCTACACCTTC
few | TRBJ2-3 | . | TRBV5-1 | CASSSSIWGVRTDTQYF | TGCGCCAGCAGCTCGTCAATCTGGGGGGTCCGGACAGATACGCAGTATTTT
. | TRBJ1-1 | . | TRBV5-4 | CASSTTPQNTEAFF | TGTGCCAGCAGCACCACCCCCCAGAACACTGAAGCTTTCTTT
once | TRBJ2-1 | TRBD2 | TRBV7-9 | CASSLTSGEQFF | TGTGCCAGCAGCCTCACTAGCGGGGAGCAGTTCTTC
. | TRBJ1-6 | . | TRBV15 | CATSRGGRGMGSLHF | TGTGCCACCAGCAGAGGAGGGCGGGGAATGGGGTCCCTCCACTTT
. | TRBJ2-3 | . | TRBV19 | CASSRQGTDTQYF | TGTGCCAGTAGTAGACAAGGCACAGATACGCAGTATTTT
few | TRBJ1-2 | TRBD1 | TRBV11-2 | CASSEGTGGYGYTF | TGTGCCAGCAGCGAGGGGACAGGGGGCTATGGCTACACCTTC
few | TRBJ1-5 | . | TRBV4-1 | CASSQVGGRNQPQHF | TGCGCCAGCAGCCAAGTTGGCGGTCGCAATCAGCCCCAGCATTTT
. | TRBJ1-6 | TRBD1 | TRBV9 | CASSPQTGTNSPLHF | TGTGCCAGCAGCCCCCAGACAGGGACCAATTCACCCCTCCACTTT
. | TRBJ1-2 | . | TRBV27 | CASSSSGALRSGYTF | TGTGCCAGCAGCTCCTCGGGGGCCCTACGATCGGGCTACACCTTC
. | TRBJ2-7 | TRBD1 | TRBV5-1 | CASSLRTGGYEQYF | TGCGCCAGCAGCTTACGGACAGGGGGCTACGAGCAGTACTTC
. | TRBJ1-1 | . | TRBV18 | CASSPGSLGPAGAFF | TGTGCCAGCTCCCCCGGGAGTCTGGGGCCGGCGGGTGCTTTCTTT
. | TRBJ1-5 | TRBD1 | TRBV18 | CASSPSGQGANQPQHF | TGTGCCAGCTCACCAAGTGGACAGGGGGCGAATCAGCCCCAGCATTTT
. | TRBJ2-3 | . | TRBV7-3 | CASSSGVGDIRTDTQYF | TGTGCCAGCAGCTCAGGTGTAGGGGACATCCGCACAGATACGCAGTATTTT
once | TRBJ2-7 | . | TRBV5-1 | CASSLQGGGSEQYF | TGCGCCAGCAGCTTGCAAGGAGGAGGGTCAGAGCAGTACTTC
. | TRBJ1-1 | . | TRBV11-2 | CASSLGQANTEAFF | TGTGCCAGCAGCTTAGGACAGGCGAACACTGAAGCTTTCTTT
. | TRBJ2-7 | . | TRBV5-5 | CASQGGSSYEQYF | TGTGCCAGCCAAGGAGGAAGCTCCTACGAGCAGTACTTC
. | TRBJ1-1 | . | TRBV6-5 | CASSYGAQGTEAFF | TGTGCCAGCAGTTACGGGGCTCAGGGCACTGAAGCTTTCTTT